This TCR beta chain is drawn from a study of control samples from healthy donors and cancer patients. CDR1 SGHDT and CDR2 YYEEEE come from the germline V gene. Trimming removed 2 bases from V and 6 bases from J, with 14 bases in between. The CDR3 sequence is 14 residues long. Profiling relied on immunoSEQ multiplex PCR, and the TCRdb table lists in-frame clones only, not all of them. In the table there are some 65,000 clones, more than 75% of which are singletons. The TCR originated in a woman aged 50 to 60 with lung cancer. This chain uses TRBV5-6 with TRBJ1-1; D is ambiguous. Material for sequencing was PBMCs. The CDR3 is CASSLGGRGPEAFF. Written as DNA, the CDR3 is TGTGCCAGCAGCTTAGGCGGACGAGGACCTGAAGCTTTCTTT.